The 30 T cell receptor beta chains below all came from one sample that was sequenced in a study of regulatory T cells in long-lasting Graves disease. Time point in this sample: persistent/refractory GD, antithyroid drugs over 5 years with positive TRAb. PBMC RNA served as the TCR library source. Libraries of TCR beta came from iRepertoire HTBI primers plus Arm-PCR of CDR3 regions. A single record per CDR3 protein comes from TCRdb applying MiXCR to the multiplex PCR reads. This table holds roughly 400,000 distinct CDR3 sequences, more than 20% found once. The starting material was peripheral blood mononuclear cells (PBMCs), obtained when the disease was refractory, from a patient treated with antithyroid drugs. These receptors were obtained from a female donor with Graves disease.

This clonotype was seen more than once but under ten times. This chain links TRBV7-3 with TRBJ2-1, with 13 bases that match TRBD2. With 0 bases clipped from V and 7 bases from J, the junction kept 0 bases outside the gene matches. The CDR3 extends over 15 amino acids. Germline loops: CDR1 SGHTA, CDR2 FQGTGA. CDR3 sequence reads: CASSLTTSGRNEQFF. DNA of the CDR3: TGTGCCAGCAGCTTAACGACTAGCGGGAGGAATGAGCAGTTCTTC.

This clonotype was recorded many times. J is TRBJ2-7 and V is TRBV11-2; 8 bases match TRBD1. Germline V gene data show CDR1 as SGHAT and CDR2 as FQNNGV. There are 16 residues in the CDR3. The V gene end was trimmed by 2 bases and the J gene end by 5 bases; junction bases not matched to a gene: 11. The CDR3 bases are TGTGCCAGCAGCTTATCAGGACAGGGTAGGACGAACGAGCAGTACTTC. As protein: CASSLSGQGRTNEQYF.

At least ten counts were recorded for this clonotype. The chain couples TRBV7-9 to TRBJ1-4; unclear D gene. V was clipped by 4 bases and J by 2 bases, with 11 bases between them. CDR3 size: 15 residues. Per the germline V gene, CDR1 is SEHNR and CDR2 is FQNEAQ (reference sequence). As DNA, the CDR3 is TGTGCCAGCAGCTCCGCCGGGGTCACTAATGAAAAACTGTTTTTT. Residues: CASSSAGVTNEKLFF.

This clonotype was counted many times. This chain connects TRBV4-3 to TRBJ2-7; 8 nucleotides line up with TRBD2. The junction had 1 base not matched to a gene; V was cut back by 1 base and J by 5 bases. This CDR3 spans 13 amino acids. CDR1 and CDR2 from the germline V gene are LGHNA and YSLEER. CDR3 nucleotides: TGCGCCAGCAGCCAAGCGGGAGGGAACGAGCAGTACTTC. Its protein is CASSQAGGNEQYF.

This rearrangement joins TRBV30 to TRBJ2-7; the D gene is possibly TRBD1 (5 bases). Germline-derived CDR1 and CDR2 are GTSNPN and SVGIG (reference sequence). Trimming stripped 1 base from V and 5 bases from J, with 12 bases between. This CDR3 contains 13 residues. The CDR3 is CAWSEQVRHEQYF. CDR3 sequence (DNA): TGTGCCTGGAGTGAACAGGTTCGCCACGAGCAGTACTTC.

This clonotype was found many times. The J gene is TRBJ2-7, the V gene TRBV6-2 or TRBV6-3, with D perhaps TRBD2 (5 bases). V lost 7 bases to trimming and J lost 2 bases, with 9 bases between them. The germline V gene has CDR1 MNHEY and CDR2 SVGEGT. The CDR3 has 12 residues. CDR3 sequence reads: CASKDFTYEQYF. The CDR3 bases are TGTGCCAGCAAGGACTTCACCTACGAGCAGTACTTC.

The chain couples TRBV7-9 to TRBJ1-1; 10 bases map to TRBD1. V trimming: 5 bases; J trimming: 7 bases; junction bases outside the gene matches: 7. The CDR3 is 14 amino acids. Per the germline V gene, CDR1 is SEHNR and CDR2 is FQNEAQ (reference sequence). The CDR3: CASSARDRGFEAFF. The CDR3 coding sequence is TGTGCCAGCAGCGCCCGGGACAGGGGCTTTGAAGCTTTCTTT.

The table lists this clonotype with a few counts. V usage is TRBV7-9 and J usage is TRBJ1-3; TRBD1 might be the D (5 bases). This CDR3 has 12 amino acids. Germline CDR1 and CDR2: SEHNR and FQNEAQ (reference sequence). The V end was cut by 5 bases, the J end by 4 bases, with 6 bases between. The DNA for the CDR3 is TGTGCCAGCAGCCGACAGGGAAACACCATATATTTT. It translates to CASSRQGNTIYF.

This clonotype was seen a handful of times. The chain carries TRBV28 and TRBJ2-1, with 8 bases lining up with TRBD1. Germline V gene data show CDR1 as MDHEN and CDR2 as SYDVKM. V shed 10 bases, J shed 0 bases, and the junction held 2 bases outside the gene matches. The CDR3 sequence is 13 residues long. The CDR3 DNA sequence: TGTGCCACGGGACAGGCCTCCTACAATGAGCAGTTCTTC. Amino acids: CATGQASYNEQFF.

This clonotype occurred a few times. J is TRBJ2-5 and V is TRBV20-1; no clear D gene. The germline CDR1 and CDR2 sequences are DFQATT and SNEGSKA (reference sequence). The CDR3 length is 15 residues. V gave up 6 bases and J gave up 2 bases, with 19 bases separating them. The CDR3, as DNA: TGCAGTGCCTCTAATTGGGCGGTGGGGCAAGAGACCCAGTACTTC. Translation gives CSASNWAVGQETQYF.

This clonotype was counted between two and nine times. J is TRBJ1-1 and V is TRBV19, with D maybe TRBD1 (6 bases). V lost 3 bases to trimming and J lost 4 bases, with 18 bases between them. The germline V gene has CDR1 LNHDA and CDR2 SQIVND (reference sequence). The CDR3 is made up of 16 amino acids. CDR3 sequence reads: CASSMYSRGDFTEAFF. The CDR3 DNA follows: TGTGCCAGTAGTATGTACTCCAGGGGAGATTTCACTGAAGCTTTCTTT.

This clonotype was picked up many times. CDR3 region: CAISEAMNTEAFF. CDR3 DNA: TGTGCCATCAGTGAAGCTATGAACACTGAAGCTTTCTTT. J is TRBJ1-1 and V is TRBV10-3; D call uncertain. Trimming took off 3 bases at V and 0 bases at J, with 5 bases between the two ends. This CDR3 is 13 amino acids long. Germline V lookup: CDR1 ENHRY, CDR2 SYGVKD.

The V and J genes are TRBV28 and TRBJ2-3, with 9 bases lining up with TRBD1. The CDR3 has 14 residues. With 5 bases clipped from V and 3 bases from J, the junction kept 3 bases outside the gene matches. Per the germline V gene, CDR1 is MDHEN and CDR2 is SYDVKM. CDR3 loop: CASSEQGATDTQYF. For the CDR3, the DNA is TGTGCCAGCAGTGAACAGGGGGCGACAGATACGCAGTATTTT.

This clonotype was detected many times. This rearrangement joins TRBV2 to TRBJ2-5; D remains unclear. The V end was cut by 6 bases, the J end by 2 bases, with 7 bases between. The CDR3 covers 12 residues. From germline, CDR1 is SNHLY and CDR2 FYNNEI. The CDR3, as DNA: TGTGCCAGCAGGGGCGTGCAAGAGACCCAGTACTTC. This codes for CASRGVQETQYF.

The V and J genes are TRBV4-1 and TRBJ1-5, with D possibly being TRBD1 (5 bases). With 0 bases removed from V and 7 bases from J, the gap between germline ends came to 10 bases. CDR1 is MGHRA and CDR2 is YSYEKL in the germline V gene. This CDR3 spans 14 amino acids. In DNA form, the CDR3 reads TGCGCCAGCAGCCAAGATCAGGGCTGGCAGCCCCAGCATTTT. This translates into CASSQDQGWQPQHF.

Notes on this clonotype: A much larger clone lies one base from this, so it may be a read error. V and J are TRBV27 and TRBJ1-6; the D gene is possibly TRBD1 (6 bases). Germline lookup yields CDR1 MNHEY and CDR2 SMNVEV (reference sequence). The V end lost 10 bases, the J end lost 0 bases, and 16 bases lay between the germline ends. The CDR3 covers 16 residues. The CDR3 DNA reads as TGTGCCAACAGCGAAACAGGGAGCTCCTATAATTCACCCCTCCACTTT. It codes for CANSETGSSYNSPLHF.

V gene TRBV7-3 combines with J gene TRBJ2-2, with 9 bases identical to TRBD1. With 4 bases clipped from V and 7 bases from J, the junction kept 7 bases outside the gene matches. From germline, CDR1 is SGHTA and CDR2 FQGTGA. This CDR3 is built from 15 residues. The CDR3 DNA sequence: TGTGCCAGCAGCTCCACAGGGGGCGCGAGCGGGGAGCTGTTTTTT. It yields the protein CASSSTGGASGELFF.

This chain connects TRBV6-2 or TRBV6-3 to TRBJ2-2; no definite D call. The CDR3 spans 13 residues. Germline V gene data show CDR1 as MNHEY and CDR2 as SVGEGT. Trimming pared 8 bases from V and 6 bases from J, leaving 13 bases between. CDR3 in amino acids: CASCLSFPGELFF. DNA for the CDR3: TGTGCCAGCTGTTTATCTTTCCCCGGGGAGCTGTTTTTT.

This clonotype was seen repeatedly, ten times or more. The CDR3, as DNA: TGTGCCAGCAGTTACTCCCGTAGTAACACTGAAGCTTTCTTT. Translation gives CASSYSRSNTEAFF. The rearrangement uses TRBV6-5 and TRBJ1-1; no reliable D call. Trimming shortened V by 0 bases and J by 2 bases, and 7 bases separated the two germline ends. The CDR3 sequence is 14 residues long. Per germline, CDR1 MNHEY and CDR2 SVGAGI.

This chain joins TRBV29-1 and TRBJ1-2; a possible D gene is TRBD1 (6 bases). In germline, CDR1 is SQVTM, CDR2 ANQGSEA. Trimming took off 5 bases at V and 8 bases at J, with 21 bases between the two ends. The length of the CDR3 is 14 residues. CDR3 bases: TGCAGCGTTCCTAGCCCGGGCCGAGGGGGGGGCTACACCTTC. It is translated as CSVPSPGRGGGYTF.

The chain is built from TRBV7-9 and TRBJ2-7, with 12 bases fitting TRBD1. CDR1 is SEHNR and CDR2 is FQNEAQ in the germline V gene (reference sequence). The V gene end was trimmed by 5 bases and the J gene end by 5 bases; junction bases not matched to a gene: 7. This CDR3 is 15 amino acids long. CDR3 protein: CASSPRGTGGDEQYF. Written as DNA, the CDR3 is TGTGCCAGCAGCCCCCGTGGGACAGGGGGCGACGAGCAGTACTTC.

This clonotype showed up many times. The V gene is TRBV7-9, the J gene TRBJ2-7, with 9 bases that match TRBD1. The CDR3 spans 16 residues. Trimming at V came to 5 bases and at J to 3 bases, leaving 11 bases not matched to a gene. The V gene's germline CDR1 is SEHNR and CDR2 FQNEAQ (reference sequence). CDR3 DNA sequence: TGTGCCAGCAGCGCAAGCCCCGGGACAGGGCTCTACGAGCAGTACTTC. Protein product: CASSASPGTGLYEQYF.

The chain is built from TRBV6-1 and TRBJ2-2; a possible D gene is TRBD2 (6 bases). V lost 6 bases and J 10 bases, leaving 15 bases between the germline ends. Germline V gives CDR1 MNHNS, CDR2 SASEGT. This CDR3 is built from 13 residues. In DNA, the CDR3 is TGTGCCAGCAGCCCAGTGGGGGGTATGGAGCTGTTTTTT. This sequence encodes CASSPVGGMELFF.

This clonotype turned up a few times. This chain joins TRBV6-1 and TRBJ2-7; TRBD1 might be the D (5 bases). The V end lost 4 bases, the J end lost 9 bases, and 28 bases lay between the germline ends. CDR3 length: 17 amino acids. Germline V gene sequence: CDR1 MNHNS, CDR2 SASEGT. This chain's CDR3 is CASSGVRAATDLRVQYF. The CDR3 region has the DNA TGTGCCAGCAGTGGGGTCAGGGCAGCTACCGACCTTCGGGTGCAGTACTTC.

This clonotype was seen only a few times. The chain links TRBV28 to TRBJ2-6, with D unresolved. V was pared by 3 bases and J by 0 bases, with 3 bases between. The CDR3 extends over 14 amino acids. From germline, CDR1 is MDHEN and CDR2 SYDVKM. Here the CDR3 reads CASSLPSGANVLTF. The DNA of the CDR3 is TGTGCCAGCAGTTTGCCCTCTGGGGCCAACGTCCTGACTTTC.

There are a few counts of this clonotype. The chain combines TRBV2 with TRBJ1-5, with D hard to call. The germline CDR1 and CDR2 sequences are SNHLY and FYNNEI. The CDR3 is 14 residues long. V was clipped by 3 bases and J by 3 bases, with 9 bases between them. CDR3 in DNA: TGTGCCAGCAGTGACCCGGGGTTCAATCAGCCCCAGCATTTT. This encodes CASSDPGFNQPQHF.

The genes are TRBV7-9 and TRBJ2-2, with D uncertain. The CDR3 extends over 14 amino acids. Looked up from germline, CDR1 is SEHNR and CDR2 is FQNEAQ (reference sequence). The V end was cut by 3 bases, the J end by 5 bases, with 10 bases between. The CDR3: CASSFRDKTGELFF. DNA of the CDR3: TGTGCCAGCAGCTTTCGAGACAAGACCGGGGAGCTGTTTTTT.

At least ten counts were recorded for this clonotype. The genes are TRBV28 and TRBJ1-1; D gene unclear. Germline loops: CDR1 MDHEN, CDR2 SYDVKM. CDR3 length: 17 residues. The V and J ends lost 1 base and 2 bases respectively, with 17 bases between them. The DNA for the CDR3 is TGTGCCAGCAGTTTATCCCTCAAAACCTCCCCCAACACTGAAGCTTTCTTT. Amino acid sequence: CASSLSLKTSPNTEAFF.

This clonotype occurred many times. This chain links TRBV7-2 with TRBJ2-7, with 8 bases fitting TRBD1. The CDR3 is 15 residues long. V gave up 3 bases and J gave up 3 bases; unmatched junction bases: 7. Looked up from germline, CDR1 is SGHTA and CDR2 is FQGNSA. The DNA for the CDR3 is TGTGCCAGCAGCTTCCGGACAGGGATGATCTACGAGCAGTACTTC. It yields the protein CASSFRTGMIYEQYF.

Only a few counts were recorded for this clonotype. This sequence joins TRBV12-3 or TRBV12-4 and TRBJ2-2; D is perhaps TRBD1 or TRBD2 (5 bases each). The CDR3 has 15 residues. Trimming left V 6 bases short and J 4 bases short, with 15 bases between. CDR3 region: CASSPGVGGTGELFF. CDR3 sequence (DNA): TGTGCCAGCAGCCCTGGGGTTGGGGGCACCGGGGAGCTGTTTTTT.